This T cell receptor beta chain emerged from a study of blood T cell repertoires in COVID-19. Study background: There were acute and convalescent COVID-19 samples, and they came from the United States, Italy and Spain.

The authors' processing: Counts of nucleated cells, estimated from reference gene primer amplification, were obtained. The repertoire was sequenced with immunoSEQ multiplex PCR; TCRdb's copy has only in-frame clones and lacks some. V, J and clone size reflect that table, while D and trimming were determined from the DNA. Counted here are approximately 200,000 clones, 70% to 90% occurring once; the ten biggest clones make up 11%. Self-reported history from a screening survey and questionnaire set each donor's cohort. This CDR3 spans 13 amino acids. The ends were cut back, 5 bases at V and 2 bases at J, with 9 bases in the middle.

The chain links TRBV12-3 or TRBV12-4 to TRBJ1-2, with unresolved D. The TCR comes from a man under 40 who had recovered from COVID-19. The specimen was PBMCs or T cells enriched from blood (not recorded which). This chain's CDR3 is CASSRGLNYGYTF. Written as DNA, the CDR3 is TGTGCCAGCAGTCGAGGACTGAACTATGGCTACACCTTC.